The entry below describes one T cell receptor beta chain. The study ran its PCR with 60 Vbeta and 13 Jbeta primers. Source study methods: The count from a later analysis was tens of millions of unique TCR beta chains, 9 million to 12 million of them shared. Profiling relied on immunoSEQ multiplex PCR, and the TCRdb table lists in-frame clones only, not all of them. V and J calls and clone size are as listed in that table; D and trimming were resolved from the DNA. Of about 110,000 clones in the sample, 13% to 15% were seen once. This CDR3 is built from 13 residues. Germline CDR1 is KGHSH and CDR2 is LQKENI. V was clipped by 4 bases and J by 4 bases; unmatched bases: 2. This record comes from a study of cytomegalovirus exposure and HLA in healthy donors.

Sequencing input: PBMCs. The clonotype was recovered from a female donor in good health and CMV-seronegative. The genes are TRBV18 and TRBJ1-1; TRBD1 matches 8 bases. This CDR3 is CASSLQGGTEAFF. In DNA form, the CDR3 reads TGTGCCAGCTCACTACAGGGGGGCACTGAAGCTTTCTTT.